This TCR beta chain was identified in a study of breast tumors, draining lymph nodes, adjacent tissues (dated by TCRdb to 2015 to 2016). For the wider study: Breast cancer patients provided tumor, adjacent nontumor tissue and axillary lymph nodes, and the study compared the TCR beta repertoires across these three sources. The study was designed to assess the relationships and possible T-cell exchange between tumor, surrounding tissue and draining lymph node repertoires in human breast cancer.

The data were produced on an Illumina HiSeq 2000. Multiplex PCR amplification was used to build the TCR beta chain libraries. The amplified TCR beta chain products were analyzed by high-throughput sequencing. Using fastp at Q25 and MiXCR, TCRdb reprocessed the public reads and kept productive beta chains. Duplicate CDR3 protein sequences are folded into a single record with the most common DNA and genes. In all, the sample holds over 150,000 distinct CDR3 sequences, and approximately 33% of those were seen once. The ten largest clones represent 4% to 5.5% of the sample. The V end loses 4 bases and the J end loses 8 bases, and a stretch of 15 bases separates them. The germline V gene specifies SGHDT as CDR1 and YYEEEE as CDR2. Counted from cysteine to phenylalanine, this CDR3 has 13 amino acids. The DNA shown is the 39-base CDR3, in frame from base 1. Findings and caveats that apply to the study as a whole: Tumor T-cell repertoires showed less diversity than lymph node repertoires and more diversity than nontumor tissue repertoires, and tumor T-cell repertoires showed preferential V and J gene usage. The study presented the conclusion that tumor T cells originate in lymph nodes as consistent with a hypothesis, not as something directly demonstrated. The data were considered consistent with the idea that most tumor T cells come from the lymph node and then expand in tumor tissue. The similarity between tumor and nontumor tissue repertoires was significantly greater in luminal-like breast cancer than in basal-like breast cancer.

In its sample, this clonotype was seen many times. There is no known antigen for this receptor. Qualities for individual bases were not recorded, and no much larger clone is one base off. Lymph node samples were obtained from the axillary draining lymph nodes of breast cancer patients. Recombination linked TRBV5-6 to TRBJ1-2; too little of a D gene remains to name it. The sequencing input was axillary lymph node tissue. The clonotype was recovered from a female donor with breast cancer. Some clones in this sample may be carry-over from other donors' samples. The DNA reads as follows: TGTGCCAGCAGCAAGAAGGTCCCTGGGGGCTACACCTTC. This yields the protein CASSKKVPGGYTF.